This TCR beta chain was retrieved from a study of T cells in women clearing cervical HPV infection (dated by TCRdb to 2017 to 2018). As for the study more broadly: The cases were 25 women with histologically confirmed HPV16-related CIN3 or worse, and 2 of those women had invasive cancers. The controls were around 26 women whose single incident HPV16 infection cleared within 12 months with no development of precancer or cancer. Case blood was taken at the visit when the lesion was first identified, whereas control blood was taken when infection was no longer detected. For cases, a median interval of approximately 140 days, with an interquartile range of about 90 to 200 days, was observed between lesion detection and blood sampling. HLA typing was available for only a few women, so HLA type could not be excluded as a confounder. This exploratory proof-of-principle case-control study, nested within the Guanacaste HPV Natural History Study in Costa Rica, compared TCR repertoires among women with different cervical HPV16 outcomes. Cases and controls were matched on age within five years and on year of sample collection. Cases had a median age of roughly 30 years compared with 38 for controls, and baseline characteristics showed no significant differences between the groups. In the parent cohort, about 10,000 women aged 18 or older were enrolled in Guanacaste, Costa Rica, during about 1993 to 1994 and then followed for around seven years. Quality controls consisted of five blinded duplicates per group, for a total of some 60 samples made up of approximately 50 participants and about ten replicates. Overall study outcomes, separate from this receptor: Random forest classifiers that combined richness and V gene abundances separated cases from controls with an estimated AUC of around 0.83. CIN3+ cases had significantly higher TCR repertoire richness than controls across sequencing depths, but evenness did not differ between the groups. Lower TRBV6-7 relative abundance was observed in cases than in controls (approximately 0.1% versus 0.17%; Bonferroni P = 0.0008). Because of the cross-sectional design, the study could not determine whether the associations came before infection or resulted from infection, and neither effector/memory subsets nor HPV-specific T cells were isolated. Because the number of T cells per sample was unknown, the richness differences could reflect varying T-cell content rather than repertoire biology.

A word on this clone: Its binding antigen is unknown. The missing CDR3 end, 3 residues past where the read stops, is filled in from the germline J gene.

Every participant had a single incident cervical HPV16 infection, and prevalent HPV16 infections were excluded. Cervical HPV DNA was detected by MY09/MY11 PCR and genotyped by dot-blot hybridization. Fifteen mL of heparinized blood were centrifuged, and the buffy coat was split into aliquots, frozen at -30 degrees C, and then kept at -80 degrees C. QIAGEN kits were used to extract genomic DNA from buffy coat specimens. The immunoSEQ assay used multiplex PCR to amplify TCR beta CDR3 regions from an average of about 1.1 ug of genomic DNA per sample. To correct primer bias, the assay used a complete synthetic TCR repertoire to set an amplification baseline. The amplicons were sequenced on the Illumina platform. Per the source publication's procedure: Sequences were error-corrected by clustering with frequency ratios and a modified nearest-neighbor algorithm and were then analyzed in the immunoSEQ Analyzer with IMGT gene definitions. TCR richness and evenness were averaged over 20 rarefaction repeats at each rarefaction depth, excluding samples with fewer sequences than the depth. Wilcoxon rank sum tests with FDR correction were used to compare relative abundances of V, D and J genes between the groups. In the blinded duplicates, the intraclass correlation was around 96% for TCR richness and averaged about 73% across 66 gene segments. TCRdb provides this immuneACCESS table in a form limited to in-frame rearrangements. Some clones are lacking; in checked studies, under half of them reflect an unresolved V gene, and why the rest are absent is not known. The DNA gave D and trimming, while V, J and clone size come from that table. This sample's table lists about 33,000 clones. 1.7% of the sample is held by the ten biggest clonotypes.

The CDR3 spans 14 residues, from the cysteine through the phenylalanine. Part of the CDR3 DNA is given, 33 bases translated from base 1. The germline V gene yields SGHDT for CDR1 and YYEEEE for CDR2. V and J are truncated by 0 bases and 1 base respectively, leaving an intervening sequence of 7 bases. Recombination joined TRBV5-6 with TRBJ1-1, with TRBD1 as a weak D call on 5 bases. The specimen was blood buffy coat. The sequence was obtained from a woman between 18 and 70 years old with a cervical HPV16 infection that either progressed to CIN3+ or cleared (not recorded which). The CDR3 loop reads CASSLGQRNTEAFF. CDR3 DNA, as far as it was read: TGTGCCAGCAGCTTGGGACAGAGGAACACTGAA.